A selection of T cell receptor beta chains follows, all from one sample in a study of cytomegalovirus exposure and HLA in healthy donors. Some clones are missing from TCRdb's copy, which holds only in-frame ones; the method was immunoSEQ multiplex PCR. In the table there are about 130,000 clones, 80% to 90% of which are singletons. The sample was PBMCs. All receptors derive from a woman younger than 35 in good health and CMV-seronegative. Both conserved end residues are part of each CDR3. The order of the fields is CDR3 length, V gene, J gene, CDR3 protein.

CDR3 length: 14
V gene: TRBV10-3
J gene: TRBJ2-7
CDR3 protein: CAISPGTGAHEQYF

CDR3 length: 14
V gene: TRBV6-5
J gene: TRBJ1-2
CDR3 protein: CASSYQGAGRGYTF

CDR3 length: 15
V gene: TRBV4-1
J gene: TRBJ2-3
CDR3 protein: CASSQSSPPGDTQYF

CDR3 length: 16
V gene: TRBV7-9
J gene: TRBJ2-1
CDR3 protein: CASSLEATDRGNEQFF

CDR3 length: 15
V gene: TRBV9
J gene: TRBJ1-1
CDR3 protein: CASSVGGAGVTEAFF

CDR3 length: 14
V gene: TRBV5-1
J gene: TRBJ2-7
CDR3 protein: CASSTGGFSYEQYF

CDR3 length: 15
V gene: TRBV11-2
J gene: TRBJ2-7
CDR3 protein: CASSSPWQGRYEQYF

CDR3 length: 16
V gene: TRBV27
J gene: TRBJ2-7
CDR3 protein: CASSLLGGGASYEQYF

CDR3 length: 12
V gene: TRBV29-1
J gene: TRBJ2-1
CDR3 protein: CSVGGGFDEQFF

CDR3 length: 16
V gene: TRBV9
J gene: TRBJ1-1
CDR3 protein: CASSVGGGTGVTEAFF

CDR3 length: 16
V gene: TRBV6-1
J gene: TRBJ1-4
CDR3 protein: CASSERYGGDQEKLFF

CDR3 length: 16
V gene: TRBV19
J gene: TRBJ2-3
CDR3 protein: CASSPLQGIASDTQYF

CDR3 length: 14
V gene: TRBV6-1
J gene: TRBJ1-4
CDR3 protein: CASSAMGEGEKLFF

CDR3 length: 12
V gene: TRBV28
J gene: TRBJ1-5
CDR3 protein: CASSYRAGAQHF

CDR3 length: 15
V gene: TRBV5-1
J gene: TRBJ1-3
CDR3 protein: CASSLWTGGADTIYF

CDR3 length: 15
V gene: TRBV7-8
J gene: TRBJ2-7
CDR3 protein: CASSRGRTRSYEQYF

CDR3 length: 13
V gene: TRBV27
J gene: TRBJ1-2
CDR3 protein: CASGAGRGYGYTF

CDR3 length: 15
V gene: TRBV27
J gene: TRBJ2-3
CDR3 protein: CASSLGLARADTQYF

CDR3 length: 13
V gene: TRBV10-2
J gene: TRBJ1-1
CDR3 protein: CASSRQGGTEAFF

CDR3 length: 15
V gene: TRBV5-1
J gene: TRBJ2-5
CDR3 protein: CASSSGTSNSQTQYF

CDR3 length: 15
V gene: TRBV4-1
J gene: TRBJ2-7
CDR3 protein: CASSQVWGPGYEQYF

CDR3 length: 14
V gene: TRBV9
J gene: TRBJ1-1
CDR3 protein: CASALGAGGQEAFF

CDR3 length: 14
V gene: TRBV29-1
J gene: TRBJ2-7
CDR3 protein: CSVETRGGSYEQYF

CDR3 length: 13
V gene: TRBV5-1
J gene: TRBJ2-1
CDR3 protein: CASSGETYNEQFF

CDR3 length: 16
V gene: TRBV6-1
J gene: TRBJ2-1
CDR3 protein: CASSEFRTGVSGEQFF

CDR3 length: 13
V gene: TRBV5-1
J gene: TRBJ2-1
CDR3 protein: CASSLRWSGEQFF

CDR3 length: 14
V gene: TRBV6-1
J gene: TRBJ2-7
CDR3 protein: CASSEIGPRGEQYF

CDR3 length: 16
V gene: TRBV7-9
J gene: TRBJ1-2
CDR3 protein: CASSFAGQGLNYGYTF

CDR3 length: 13
V gene: TRBV6-6
J gene: TRBJ2-7
CDR3 protein: CASRHEMSYEQYF

CDR3 length: 13
V gene: TRBV11-2
J gene: TRBJ1-4
CDR3 protein: CASSPQEDEKLFF

CDR3 length: 18
V gene: TRBV19
J gene: TRBJ1-3
CDR3 protein: CASTRSRPGQVSGNTIYF

CDR3 length: 12
V gene: TRBV19
J gene: TRBJ2-2
CDR3 protein: CASSPGPGELFF

CDR3 length: 15
V gene: TRBV9
J gene: TRBJ2-1
CDR3 protein: CASSGLAESYNEQFF

CDR3 length: 14
V gene: TRBV6-5
J gene: TRBJ1-1
CDR3 protein: CASSYNGVGTEAFF

CDR3 length: 16
V gene: TRBV28
J gene: TRBJ1-2
CDR3 protein: CASSAPNPGTNYGYTF

CDR3 length: 14
V gene: TRBV5-8
J gene: TRBJ1-2
CDR3 protein: CASSLWTGGYGYTF

CDR3 length: 13
V gene: TRBV6-5
J gene: TRBJ2-3
CDR3 protein: CASSDRGGDTQYF

CDR3 length: 14
V gene: TRBV6-5
J gene: TRBJ1-1
CDR3 protein: CASSLDRQNTEAFF

CDR3 length: 16
V gene: TRBV5-4
J gene: TRBJ2-5
CDR3 protein: CASSPTSGGRMETQYF

CDR3 length: 17
V gene: TRBV19
J gene: TRBJ2-7
CDR3 protein: CASSMILEAGGSYEQYF

CDR3 length: 15
V gene: TRBV7-9
J gene: TRBJ2-3
CDR3 protein: CASSFSGVSTDTQYF

CDR3 length: 14
V gene: TRBV9
J gene: TRBJ2-7
CDR3 protein: CASSAQDSTYEQYF

CDR3 length: 14
V gene: TRBV9
J gene: TRBJ1-1
CDR3 protein: CASSVGQGWTEAFF

CDR3 length: 14
V gene: TRBV5-5
J gene: TRBJ1-2
CDR3 protein: CASSNPHGGFGYTF

CDR3 length: 16
V gene: TRBV6-5
J gene: TRBJ1-6
CDR3 protein: CASSWIQQGWNSPLHF

CDR3 length: 17
V gene: TRBV5-5
J gene: TRBJ2-7
CDR3 protein: CASSLSVGLAASYEQYF

CDR3 length: 16
V gene: TRBV11-2
J gene: TRBJ2-7
CDR3 protein: CASSLVPVSLSYEQYF

CDR3 length: 13
V gene: TRBV10-3
J gene: TRBJ2-7
CDR3 protein: CAISTDSKSGQYF

CDR3 length: 15
V gene: TRBV4-1
J gene: TRBJ1-2
CDR3 protein: CASSPNVETGIGYTF

CDR3 length: 13
V gene: TRBV5-1
J gene: TRBJ1-3
CDR3 protein: CASRVDSGNTIYF

CDR3 length: 17
V gene: TRBV4-1
J gene: TRBJ1-1
CDR3 protein: CASSQRPYDTRNTEAFF

CDR3 length: 13
V gene: TRBV6-6
J gene: TRBJ1-2
CDR3 protein: CASRGEYDYGYTF

CDR3 length: 12
V gene: TRBV28
J gene: TRBJ1-2
CDR3 protein: CASTLRGYGYTF

CDR3 length: 13
V gene: TRBV7-9
J gene: TRBJ1-1
CDR3 protein: CASNRALNTEAFF

CDR3 length: 13
V gene: TRBV2
J gene: TRBJ2-3
CDR3 protein: CASSLPGTDTQYF

CDR3 length: 17
V gene: TRBV5-1
J gene: TRBJ1-6
CDR3 protein: CASRQGPTSSYNSPLHF

CDR3 length: 11
V gene: TRBV29-1
J gene: TRBJ1-1
CDR3 protein: CSTFRGTEAFF

CDR3 length: 13
V gene: TRBV6-1
J gene: TRBJ1-1
CDR3 protein: CASSELGGGEAFF

CDR3 length: 13
V gene: TRBV18
J gene: TRBJ1-4
CDR3 protein: CASQRGDNEKLFF

CDR3 length: 14
V gene: TRBV5-1
J gene: TRBJ1-2
CDR3 protein: CASSSRTGDKGYTF